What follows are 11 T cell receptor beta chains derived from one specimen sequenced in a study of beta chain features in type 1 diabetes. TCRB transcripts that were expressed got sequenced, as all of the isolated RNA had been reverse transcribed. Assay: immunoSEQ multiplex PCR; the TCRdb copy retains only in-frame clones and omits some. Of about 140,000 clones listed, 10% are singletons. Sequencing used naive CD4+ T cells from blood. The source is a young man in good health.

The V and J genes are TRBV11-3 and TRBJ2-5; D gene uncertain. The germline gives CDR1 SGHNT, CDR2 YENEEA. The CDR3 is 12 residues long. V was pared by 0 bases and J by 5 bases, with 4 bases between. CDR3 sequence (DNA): TGTGCCAGCAGCTTAGATGGCGAGACCCAGTACTTC. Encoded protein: CASSLDGETQYF. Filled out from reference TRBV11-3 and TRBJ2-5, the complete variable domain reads EAGVVQSPRYKIIEKKQPVAFWCNPISGHNTLYWYLQNLGQGPELLIRYENEEAVDDSQLPKDRFSAERLKGVDSTLKIQPAELGDSAVYLCASSLDGETQYFGPGTRLLVL.

The CDR3 is CSGAGEETQYF. The DNA of the CDR3 is TGCAGTGGGGCCGGGGAAGAGACCCAGTACTTC. The genes are TRBV20-1 and TRBJ2-5; D possibly corresponds to TRBD2 (5 bases). Germline V gene data show CDR1 as DFQATT and CDR2 as SNEGSKA (reference sequence). CDR3 size: 11 residues. Trimming left V 7 bases short and J 3 bases short, with 9 bases between.

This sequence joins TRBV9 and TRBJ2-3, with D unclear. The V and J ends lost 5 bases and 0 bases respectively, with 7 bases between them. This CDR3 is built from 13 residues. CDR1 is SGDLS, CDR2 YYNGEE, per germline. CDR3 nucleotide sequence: TGTGCCAGCAGGGGCGCAAGCACAGATACGCAGTATTTT. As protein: CASRGASTDTQYF.

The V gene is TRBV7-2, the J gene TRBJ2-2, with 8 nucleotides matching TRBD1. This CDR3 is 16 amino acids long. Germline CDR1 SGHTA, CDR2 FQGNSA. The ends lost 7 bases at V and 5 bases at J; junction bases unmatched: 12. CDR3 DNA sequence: TGTGCCAGCAACCCCGCAGGGGGCGCTGGAACCGGGGAGCTGTTTTTT. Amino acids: CASNPAGGAGTGELFF.

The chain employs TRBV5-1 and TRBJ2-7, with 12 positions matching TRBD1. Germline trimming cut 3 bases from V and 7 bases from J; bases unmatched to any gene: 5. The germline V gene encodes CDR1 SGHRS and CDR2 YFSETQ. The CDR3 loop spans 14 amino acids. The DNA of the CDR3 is TGCGCCAGCAGCTGGGGACAGGGGGCAGGAGAGCAGTACTTC. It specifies CASSWGQGAGEQYF. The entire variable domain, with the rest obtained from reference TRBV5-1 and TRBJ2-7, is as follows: KAGVTQTPRYLIKTRGQQVTLSCSPISGHRSVSWYQQTPGQGLQFLFEYFSETQRNKGNFPGRFSGRQFSNSRSEMNVSTLELGDSALYLCASSWGQGAGEQYFGPGTRLTVT.

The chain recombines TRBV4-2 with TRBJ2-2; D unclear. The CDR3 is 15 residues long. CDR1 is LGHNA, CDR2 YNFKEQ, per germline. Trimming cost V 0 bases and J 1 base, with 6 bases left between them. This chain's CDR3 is CASSQDPQNTGELFF. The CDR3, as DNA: TGTGCCAGCAGCCAAGATCCACAGAACACCGGGGAGCTGTTTTTT.

DNA of the CDR3: TGTGCCAGCAGCTCCCAAGGGACAGCCACAGATACGCAGTATTTT. Translation: CASSSQGTATDTQYF. The gene calls are TRBV5-4 and TRBJ2-3; 7 bases line up with TRBD1. J lost 2 bases, V lost 3 bases, and 6 bases had no gene match. CDR3 length: 15 residues. Germline values: CDR1 SGHNT, CDR2 YYREEE (reference sequence).

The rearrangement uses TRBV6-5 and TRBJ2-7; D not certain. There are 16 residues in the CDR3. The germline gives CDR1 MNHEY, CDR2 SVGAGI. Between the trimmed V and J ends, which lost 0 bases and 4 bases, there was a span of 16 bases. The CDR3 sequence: CASSYSIQASLYEQYF. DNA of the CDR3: TGTGCCAGCAGTTACTCGATTCAGGCCAGCCTTTACGAGCAGTACTTC.

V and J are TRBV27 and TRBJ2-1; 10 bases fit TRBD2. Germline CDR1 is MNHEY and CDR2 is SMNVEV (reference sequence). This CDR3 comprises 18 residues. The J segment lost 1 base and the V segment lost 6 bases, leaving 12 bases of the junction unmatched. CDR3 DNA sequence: TGTGCCAGCAGCCCCGTAGTACTAGCGGGGAGGTCCTACAATGAGCAGTTCTTC. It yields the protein CASSPVVLAGRSYNEQFF.

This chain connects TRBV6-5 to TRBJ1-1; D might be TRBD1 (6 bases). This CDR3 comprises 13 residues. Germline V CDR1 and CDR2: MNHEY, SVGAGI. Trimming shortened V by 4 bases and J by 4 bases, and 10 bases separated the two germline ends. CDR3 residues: CASSSMTGTEAFF. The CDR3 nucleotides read TGTGCCAGCAGTTCCATGACAGGCACTGAAGCTTTCTTT.

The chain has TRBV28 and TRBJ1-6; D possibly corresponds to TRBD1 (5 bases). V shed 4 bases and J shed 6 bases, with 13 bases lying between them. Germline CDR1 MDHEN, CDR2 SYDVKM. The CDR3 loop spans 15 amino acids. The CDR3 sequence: CASSSLRGGNSPLHF. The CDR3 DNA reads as TGTGCCAGCAGTTCCCTCCGCGGGGGTAATTCACCCCTCCACTTT. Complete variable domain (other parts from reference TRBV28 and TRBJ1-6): DVKVTQSSRYLVKRTGEKVFLECVQDMDHENMFWYRQDPGLGLRLIYFSYDVKMKEKGDIPEGYSVSREKKERFSLILESASTNQTSMYLCASSSLRGGNSPLHFGNGTRLTVT.